The clone carrying this T cell receptor (beta chain) is a singleton in its sample. V lost 5 bases to trimming and J lost 5 bases, with 6 bases between them. The CDR3 runs to 12 residues. The germline V gene has CDR1 MGHDK and CDR2 SYGVNS. Per the original data handling: Counts of nucleated cells, estimated from reference gene primer amplification, were obtained. Sequencing used immunoSEQ multiplex PCR; TCRdb keeps in-frame clones, though not all of them. V and J calls and clone size are copied from that table; D and trimming were computed from the DNA. Of around 260,000 clones in the sample, 83% were seen once. This entry is derived from a study of blood T cell repertoires in COVID-19. The overall study: The origin of the acute and convalescent COVID-19 samples was the United States, Italy and Spain. From T cells, B-cell-depleted T cells, or PBMCs came the material, which was cDNA or gDNA.

The chain employs TRBV25-1 and TRBJ2-2; D might be TRBD2 (5 bases). The sequence derives from a woman in her forties or fifties who had recovered from COVID-19. Sequencing was carried out using peripheral blood. The CDR3 nucleotides read TGTGCCAGCAGTCGACTAACCGGGGAGCTGTTTTTT. It codes for CASSRLTGELFF.